The 20 T cell receptor beta chains given below trace back to one sample, sequenced in a study of memory CD4+ T cells and cytomegalovirus serostatus. Clones were sequenced by immunoSEQ multiplex PCR, and TCRdb holds only the in-frame ones, with some missing. Among 45,000 to 60,000 clones listed, just under 80% were seen once. The sort gate was single viable CD3+CD4+CD8-CD45RO+ cells for memory CD4+ T cells. The sample taken for sequencing was memory CD4+ T cells from blood. These receptors all stem from an adult in good health and CMV-seronegative.

The chain is built from TRBV19 and TRBJ2-3; D ambiguous. There are 13 residues in the CDR3. Trimming took 3 bases from V and 6 from J, leaving 10 bases between them. CDR1 is LNHDA, CDR2 SQIVND, per germline (reference sequence). CDR3 nucleotide sequence: TGTGCCAGTAGTATCCCCCAGGCGGATACGCAGTATTTT. This codes for CASSIPQADTQYF.

This chain uses TRBV9 with TRBJ2-2; perhaps TRBD2 as D (6 bases). Germline CDR1 and CDR2: SGDLS and YYNGEE. CDR3 length: 17 amino acids. Trimming shortened V by 0 bases and J by 4 bases, and 16 bases separated the two germline ends. The CDR3 DNA is TGTGCCAGCAGCGTAGCCCCCGGGGGACCATCCACCGGGGAGCTGTTTTTT. It is translated as CASSVAPGGPSTGELFF.

The CDR3 region has the DNA TGCGCCAGCAGCACGCAAACCGGGACTAGCGGGAGCACAGATACGCAGTATTTT. This gives the protein CASSTQTGTSGSTDTQYF. The chain links TRBV5-1 to TRBJ2-3; 12 positions agree with TRBD2. This CDR3 has 18 amino acids. V lost 4 bases and J lost 0; bases outside the gene matches: 9. From germline, CDR1 is SGHRS and CDR2 YFSETQ.

The rearrangement joins TRBV9 to TRBJ2-5; 7 bases are shared with TRBD1. Germline trimming cut 4 bases from V and 4 bases from J; bases unmatched to any gene: 13. The CDR3 spans 16 residues. Looked up from germline, CDR1 is SGDLS and CDR2 is YYNGEE. Here the CDR3 DNA reads TGTGCCAGCAGCCCGCGAGGTGGGACAGCAGTAGAGACCCAGTACTTC. It translates to CASSPRGGTAVETQYF. Looking up the rest from reference TRBV9 and TRBJ2-5 gives the full variable domain: DSGVTQTPKHLITATGQRVTLRCSPRSGDLSVYWYQQSLDQGLQFLIQYYNGEERAKGNILERFSAQQFPDLHSELNLSSLELGDSALYFCASSPRGGTAVETQYFGPGTRLLVL.

This clone was seen just once. The rearrangement joins TRBV29-1 to TRBJ2-1, with TRBD2 matching 10 bases. Unmatched junction bases numbered 5, after V lost 5 bases and J lost 1 base. Per germline, CDR1 SQVTM and CDR2 ANQGSEA. The CDR3 covers 15 residues. The CDR3 is CSVTLAGASYNEQFF. CDR3 DNA: TGCAGCGTTACTCTAGCGGGAGCTTCCTACAATGAGCAGTTCTTC.

CDR3 nucleotides: TGTGCCAGCAGCTCCGGGACAGGGGAGGCCGAGCAGTACTTC. It codes for CASSSGTGEAEQYF. The rearrangement links TRBV7-3 to TRBJ2-7; 10 positions match TRBD1. Trimming took 4 bases from V and 6 from J; bases not matched to a gene: 6. From germline, CDR1 is SGHTA and CDR2 FQGTGA. There are 14 residues in the CDR3.

The chain carries TRBV11-2 and TRBJ1-4, with D maybe TRBD1 (5 bases). Trimming removed 2 bases from V and 4 bases from J, with 8 bases in between. The CDR3 has 14 amino acids. Per germline, CDR1 SGHAT and CDR2 FQNNGV. The CDR3 is CASSLRRDNEKLFF. The CDR3 DNA reads as TGTGCCAGCAGCTTACGCAGGGATAATGAAAAACTGTTTTTT.

The chain couples TRBV15 to TRBJ2-3; 8 bases fit TRBD2. CDR1 and CDR2 (germline): LNHNV, YYDKDF (reference sequence). The CDR3 runs to 16 residues. V trimming: 0 bases; J trimming: 6 bases; junction bases outside the gene matches: 8. CDR3 amino acids: CATSRDFEPGGDTQYF. CDR3 nucleotide sequence: TGTGCCACCAGCAGAGATTTCGAGCCGGGGGGGGATACGCAGTATTTT. The full variable domain, with the rest looked up from reference TRBV15 and TRBJ2-3, is DAMVIQNPRYQVTQFGKPVTLSCSQTLNHNVMYWYQQKSSQAPKLLFHYYDKDFNNEADTPDNFQSRRPNTSFCFLDIRSPGLGDTAMYLCATSRDFEPGGDTQYFGPGTRLTVL.

CDR3 coding DNA: TGTGCCGGGGGGATGTCGGCCTACGAGCAGTACTTC. It is translated as CAGGMSAYEQYF. The gene calls are TRBV7-8 and TRBJ2-7; possible D gene TRBD2, 6 bases. Germline V lookup: CDR1 SGHVS, CDR2 FQNEAQ. CDR3 size: 12 residues. Trimming removed 11 bases from V and 2 bases from J, with 13 bases in between.

The gene calls are TRBV30 and TRBJ2-7; 9 bases are shared with TRBD1. Trimming at V came to 5 bases and at J to 0 bases, leaving 8 bases not matched to a gene. The CDR3 extends over 15 amino acids. Germline CDR1 is GTSNPN and CDR2 is SVGIG (reference sequence). CDR3 in amino acids: CAWGDRDFSSYEQYF. CDR3 nucleotides: TGTGCCTGGGGGGACAGGGACTTTAGCTCCTACGAGCAGTACTTC.

The genes are TRBV19 and TRBJ1-5; tentative D call: TRBD1 (6 bases). There are 17 residues in the CDR3. Germline V gene lookup returns CDR1 LNHDA and CDR2 SQIVND (reference sequence). V was shortened by 3 bases and J by 0 bases, with 15 bases between the two germline ends. In nucleotides, the CDR3 is TGTGCCAGTAGTATGGCCCTCGGGACACGTAGCAATCAGCCCCAGCATTTT. Amino acid sequence: CASSMALGTRSNQPQHF.

The chain is built from TRBV7-9 and TRBJ2-5; D unclear. Trimming stripped 0 bases from V and 2 bases from J, with 10 bases between. The length of the CDR3 is 15 residues. Germline V gives CDR1 SEHNR, CDR2 FQNEAQ (reference sequence). Here the CDR3 DNA reads TGTGCCAGCAGCTTAGCATTGGGCAGACAAGAGACCCAGTACTTC. Translating it yields CASSLALGRQETQYF.

V is TRBV7-3 and J is TRBJ2-5; D may correspond to TRBD1 or TRBD2 (5 bases each). CDR3 length equals 13 residues. With 5 bases removed from V and 1 base from J, the gap between germline ends came to 8 bases. Per germline, CDR1 SGHTA and CDR2 FQGTGA. The CDR3 DNA is TGTGCCAGCAGCCGGGACCCCCAAGAGACCCAGTACTTC. Amino acid sequence: CASSRDPQETQYF.

The chain links TRBV7-9 to TRBJ1-4; 9 bases fit TRBD1. The V and J ends lost 5 bases and 4 bases, in that order; junction bases with no gene match: 5. The CDR3 consists of 15 residues. Germline CDR1 is SEHNR and CDR2 is FQNEAQ (reference sequence). In DNA, the CDR3 is TGTGCCAGCAGCCCCCCGGGACAGGGTAATGAAAAACTGTTTTTT. It is translated as CASSPPGQGNEKLFF.

The V call is TRBV4-1, the J call TRBJ2-3, with TRBD2 matching 9 bases. V gave up 4 bases and J gave up 2 bases; unmatched junction bases: 4. From germline, CDR1 is MGHRA and CDR2 YSYEKL. The CDR3 sequence is 15 residues long. As DNA, the CDR3 is TGCGCCAGCAGCCGGCTAGCGGGAAACACAGATACGCAGTATTTT. Its protein is CASSRLAGNTDTQYF.

The J gene is TRBJ2-3, the V gene TRBV6-1; no clear D. CDR3 length: 15 residues. Germline V gene data show CDR1 as MNHNS and CDR2 as SASEGT. V lost 5 bases and J 7 bases, leaving 19 bases between the germline ends. CDR3 region: CASSHEVGLTNTQYF. CDR3 in DNA: TGTGCCAGCAGTCATGAGGTCGGCCTCACCAATACGCAGTATTTT.

This clone was counted once. The V and J genes are TRBV4-1 and TRBJ2-2; a weak D match, TRBD1 (6 bases). Trimming cost V 0 bases and J 0 bases, with 11 bases left between them. Germline values: CDR1 MGHRA, CDR2 YSYEKL. This CDR3 has 17 amino acids. This CDR3 reads CASSQDPTGANTGELFF. For the CDR3, the DNA is TGCGCCAGCAGCCAAGATCCGACAGGAGCGAACACCGGGGAGCTGTTTTTT.

The J gene is TRBJ2-5, the V gene TRBV10-3; the D gene is possibly TRBD2 (6 bases). Trimming left V 4 bases short and J 5 bases short, with 11 bases between. This CDR3 has 13 residues. The germline gives CDR1 ENHRY, CDR2 SYGVKD. CDR3 sequence reads: CAISGGEGETQYF. In DNA, the CDR3 is TGTGCCATCAGTGGCGGGGAAGGGGAGACCCAGTACTTC.

The rearrangement links TRBV6-5 to TRBJ2-2; 8 bases match TRBD1. This CDR3 is 15 amino acids long. V lost 6 bases to trimming and J lost 6 bases; unmatched junction nucleotides: 9. Germline values: CDR1 MNHEY, CDR2 SVGAGI. The CDR3 nucleotides read TGTGCCAGCAGCCAAAGACAGGGGCGTCCCGGGGAGCTGTTTTTT. Residues: CASSQRQGRPGELFF.

This clone was counted a few times. This chain joins TRBV9 and TRBJ2-7, with TRBD1 matching over 11 bases. The CDR3 length is 13 residues. Germline CDR1 is SGDLS and CDR2 is YYNGEE. V shed 2 bases, J shed 5 bases, and the junction held 0 bases outside the gene matches. CDR3 in DNA: TGTGCCAGCAGCGTGGGACAGGGGGACGAGCAGTACTTC. It yields the protein CASSVGQGDEQYF.